One and the same sample provided the 19 T cell receptor beta chains below, sequenced in a study of PD-L1 blockade in urothelial cancer. Using immunoSEQ multiplex PCR, the repertoire was profiled, and TCRdb retains in-frame clones only, with some absent. The table shows tens of thousands of clones, with approximately 91% occurring only once. The sequences come from PBMCs, collected around atezolizumab (anti-PD-L1) treatment. All receptors come from a man aged 60 to 69 with urothelial cancer.

The J gene is TRBJ1-4, the V gene TRBV4-2, with 10 bases aligning to TRBD1. The CDR3 is 15 amino acids. Germline lookup yields CDR1 LGHNA and CDR2 YNFKEQ. Trimming took 3 bases from V and 7 from J; bases not matched to a gene: 5. CDR3 bases: TGTGCCAGCAGCCAGGGGACAGGGGAGGGTGAAAAACTGTTTTTT. Translated, it gives CASSQGTGEGEKLFF.

V usage is TRBV19 and J usage is TRBJ2-1; 9 bases fit TRBD2. Per the germline V gene, CDR1 is LNHDA and CDR2 is SQIVND (reference sequence). V lost 6 bases and J lost 2; bases outside the gene matches: 5. The CDR3 consists of 15 residues. The CDR3 region has the DNA TGTGCCAGTAGAGGACTAGCGTACCCCTACAATGAGCAGTTCTTC. This gives the protein CASRGLAYPYNEQFF.

The J gene is TRBJ2-3, the V gene TRBV9; D uncertain. V shed 0 bases and J shed 5 bases, with 4 bases lying between them. Germline V gene data show CDR1 as SGDLS and CDR2 as YYNGEE. This CDR3 is built from 12 residues. The CDR3 loop is CASSVVGDTQYF. Here the CDR3 DNA reads TGTGCCAGCAGCGTAGTCGGAGATACGCAGTATTTT.

CDR3 sequence (DNA): TGTGCCAGCAGCTTAGGGCTAGCGGGATCCACAGATACGCAGTATTTT. It yields the protein CASSLGLAGSTDTQYF. The rearrangement links TRBV11-3 to TRBJ2-3; 9 bases fit TRBD2. From germline, CDR1 is SGHNT and CDR2 YENEEA. The trim removed 1 base at V and 2 bases at J, leaving 4 bases unmatched. The CDR3 has 16 amino acids.

Only one count was recorded for this clone. This chain links TRBV19 with TRBJ1-4; 7 nucleotides match TRBD1. V lost 8 bases to trimming and J lost 4 bases; unmatched junction nucleotides: 7. CDR3 length equals 14 residues. Germline CDR1 reads LNHDA; CDR2 reads SQIVND (reference sequence). This CDR3 reads CASARDSLNEKLFF. Here the CDR3 DNA reads TGTGCCAGTGCTCGGGACAGCCTTAATGAAAAACTGTTTTTT.

Here the CDR3 DNA reads TGTGCCAGCAGTCGACAGGGCGTCGAGACCCAGTACTTC. Translating gives CASSRQGVETQYF. The chain joins TRBV6-5 to TRBJ2-5; 7 nucleotides agree with TRBD1. Losses at the gene ends were 5 bases for V and 5 bases for J; bases not matched to a gene: 5. The length of the CDR3 is 13 residues. Germline CDR1 and CDR2: MNHEY and SVGAGI.

This chain uses TRBV18 with TRBJ1-4; D gene unclear. Per germline, CDR1 KGHSH and CDR2 LQKENI. The CDR3 is 13 amino acids. The germline V and J ends were trimmed by 5 bases and 13 bases, with 17 bases remaining between them. The CDR3 here is CASSAHTEGGLFF. In DNA form, the CDR3 reads TGTGCCAGCTCAGCCCATACAGAGGGTGGACTGTTTTTT.

This clone was observed once. This rearrangement joins TRBV2 to TRBJ2-3; 7 bases fit TRBD2. This CDR3 has 14 residues. CDR1 and CDR2 (germline): SNHLY, FYNNEI. After removal of 7 bases from V and 8 bases from J, the junction contained 12 bases not matched to a gene. This CDR3 reads CASTFEGGSGTQYF. As DNA, the CDR3 is TGTGCCAGCACCTTCGAGGGCGGGAGCGGTACGCAGTATTTT.

This rearrangement joins TRBV5-1 to TRBJ1-2; 7 bases fit TRBD1. The V segment lost 5 bases and the J segment 5 bases; nucleotides outside the gene matches: 6. The CDR3 is made up of 13 amino acids. The germline CDR1 and CDR2 sequences are SGHRS and YFSETQ. As DNA, the CDR3 is TGCGCCAGCAGTTACGACAGGGAATATGGCTACACCTTC. Its protein is CASSYDREYGYTF. Drawing the rest from reference TRBV5-1 and TRBJ1-2, the complete variable domain is KAGVTQTPRYLIKTRGQQVTLSCSPISGHRSVSWYQQTPGQGLQFLFEYFSETQRNKGNFPGRFSGRQFSNSRSEMNVSTLELGDSALYLCASSYDREYGYTFGSGTRLTVV.

The J gene is TRBJ1-2, the V gene TRBV2; 10 nucleotides align to TRBD1. V shed 4 bases, J shed 8 bases, and the junction held 4 bases outside the gene matches. The CDR3 spans 13 residues. Germline CDR1 and CDR2: SNHLY and FYNNEI. This CDR3 reads CASSVTGGEGYTF. The DNA of the CDR3 is TGTGCCAGCAGTGTGACAGGGGGCGAGGGCTACACCTTC.

This clone was recorded only once. The V gene is TRBV5-1, the J gene TRBJ2-1; possibly TRBD2 for D (6 bases). CDR1 is SGHRS, CDR2 YFSETQ, per germline. The germline V and J ends were trimmed by 1 base and 10 bases, with 9 bases remaining between them. CDR3 length: 12 amino acids. CDR3 coding DNA: TGCGCCAGCAGCTTGATGGAGGGGGAGCAGTTCTTC. Encoded protein: CASSLMEGEQFF.

The rearrangement joins TRBV9 to TRBJ2-7; no firm D call. Per germline, CDR1 SGDLS and CDR2 YYNGEE. The CDR3 is 15 residues long. The V gene lost 0 bases and the J gene lost 1 base, with 11 bases spanning the gap. CDR3 region: CASSVATEFSYEQYF. The CDR3 DNA is TGTGCCAGCAGCGTAGCCACAGAGTTTTCCTACGAGCAGTACTTC.

The rearrangement joins TRBV5-1 to TRBJ2-3; D is undetermined. Germline loops: CDR1 SGHRS, CDR2 YFSETQ. The CDR3 is 13 amino acids. V lost 5 bases and J lost 0, with 7 bases in between. CDR3 region: CASSPSSTDTQYF. The CDR3 coding sequence is TGCGCCAGCAGTCCGTCTAGCACAGATACGCAGTATTTT.

This clone was picked up one time. J is TRBJ2-1 and V is TRBV5-6; 9 nucleotides match TRBD1. The CDR3 is 17 residues long. Trimming at V came to 4 bases and at J to 0 bases, leaving 8 bases not matched to a gene. Germline CDR1 reads SGHDT; CDR2 reads YYEEEE. The CDR3 DNA follows: TGTGCCAGCAGCCTCGTCCTGGGACAGGGCTCCTACAATGAGCAGTTCTTC. Translating it yields CASSLVLGQGSYNEQFF.

V and J are TRBV7-9 and TRBJ1-3, with TRBD1 matching 7 bases. The CDR3 extends over 17 amino acids. The germline V gene has CDR1 SEHNR and CDR2 FQNEAQ (reference sequence). V dropped 1 base and J dropped 0; count of bases not matched to a gene: 6. CDR3 bases: TGTGCCAGCAGCTTAGAACAGGGGTTAAGCTCTGGAAACACCATATATTTT. Translation gives CASSLEQGLSSGNTIYF.

V gene TRBV6-1 combines with J gene TRBJ1-5; 8 nucleotides match TRBD1. Germline CDR1 MNHNS, CDR2 SASEGT. The V gene end was trimmed by 4 bases and the J gene end by 7 bases; junction bases not matched to a gene: 24. The CDR3 loop spans 20 amino acids. CDR3 loop: CASSGADRTGRIGGDQPQHF. CDR3 in DNA: TGTGCCAGCAGTGGCGCTGATAGGACAGGGCGTATAGGGGGGGACCAGCCCCAGCATTTT.

The chain couples TRBV9 to TRBJ2-2, with D maybe TRBD1 (5 bases). Germline lookup yields CDR1 SGDLS and CDR2 YYNGEE. This CDR3 is 14 amino acids long. The V end lost 3 bases, the J end lost 7 bases, and 13 bases lay between the germline ends. CDR3 DNA sequence: TGTGCCAGCAGCGGGACAAGTCTGAACGGGGAGCTGTTTTTT. Translation gives CASSGTSLNGELFF.

The genes are TRBV9 and TRBJ2-2, with 7 bases lining up with TRBD2. The length of the CDR3 is 16 residues. Germline CDR1 reads SGDLS; CDR2 reads YYNGEE. Trimming cost V 2 bases and J 2 bases; bases outside gene matches: 6. The CDR3 loop reads CASSVGTSVNTGELFF. In DNA, the CDR3 is TGTGCCAGCAGCGTGGGCACTAGCGTAAACACCGGGGAGCTGTTTTTT. Complete variable domain (other parts from reference TRBV9 and TRBJ2-2): DSGVTQTPKHLITATGQRVTLRCSPRSGDLSVYWYQQSLDQGLQFLIQYYNGEERAKGNILERFSAQQFPDLHSELNLSSLELGDSALYFCASSVGTSVNTGELFFGEGSRLTVL.

This rearrangement joins TRBV15 to TRBJ2-3, with TRBD1 as a possible D gene (6 bases). CDR1 is LNHNV, CDR2 YYDKDF, per germline (reference sequence). Trimming shortened V by 0 bases and J by 1 base, and 17 bases separated the two germline ends. The CDR3 has 18 residues. The CDR3 reads CATSREIRDRRRTDTQYF. The CDR3, as DNA: TGTGCCACCAGCAGAGAGATCCGAGACAGGAGACGCACAGATACGCAGTATTTT.